The 2 T cell receptor beta chains listed next were all sequenced from one sample in a study of cytomegalovirus exposure and HLA in healthy donors. Here immunoSEQ multiplex PCR was the method, and the copy in TCRdb shows in-frame clones only, minus some. The table records approximately 76,000 clones, about 93% of them present only once. The sample comprised PBMCs. These receptors all come from a woman under 30 in good health and CMV-seronegative.

The V call is TRBV6-1, the J call TRBJ2-3; no definite D call. V was trimmed by 0 bases and J by 2 bases, leaving 9 bases between them. Per the germline V gene, CDR1 is MNHNS and CDR2 is SASEGT. The CDR3 is 15 residues long. The CDR3 loop is CASSEAGALTDTQYF. CDR3 bases: TGTGCCAGCAGTGAAGCTGGAGCTCTCACAGATACGCAGTATTTT.

The J gene is TRBJ2-7, the V gene TRBV27; TRBD1 agrees at 8 bases. V gave up 4 bases and J gave up 3 bases; unmatched junction bases: 5. In germline, CDR1 is MNHEY, CDR2 SMNVEV (reference sequence). This CDR3 comprises 14 residues. DNA for the CDR3: TGTGCCAGCAGTTATGGGACAGGATACTACGAGCAGTACTTC. Its protein product is CASSYGTGYYEQYF.